Listed here are 10 T cell receptor beta chains from one sample, sequenced in a study of OX40 agonist ivuxolimab in advanced cancers. Data came from immunoSEQ multiplex PCR; TCRdb stores just in-frame clones and leaves some out. The data hold approximately 68,000 clones, with 80% to 90% observed a single time. The sequenced sample was CD4+ or CD8+ T cells sorted from blood, obtained in a trial of the OX40 agonist ivuxolimab. These receptors all stem from an adult with an advanced solid tumor such as melanoma, head and neck, liver or kidney cancer.

The chain is built from TRBV6-4 and TRBJ2-3, with no clear D. This CDR3 is 14 amino acids long. Trimming removed 0 bases from V and 8 bases from J, with 12 bases in between. Germline loops: CDR1 MRHNA, CDR2 SNTAGT. The CDR3 spells CASSDSGLRGTQYF. Here the CDR3 DNA reads TGTGCCAGCAGTGACTCCGGCCTGAGAGGTACGCAGTATTTT.

V and J are TRBV11-3 and TRBJ2-2; 14 nucleotides align to TRBD2. Trimming removed 10 bases from V and 2 bases from J; junction bases left unmatched: 9. The CDR3 covers 17 residues. CDR1 is SGHNT and CDR2 is YENEEA in the germline V gene. The CDR3 DNA follows: TGTGCCAACCTCCCGGGACTAGCGGGAGCTAACACCGGGGAGCTGTTTTTT. Amino acids: CANLPGLAGANTGELFF.

This rearrangement joins TRBV6-1 to TRBJ2-1, with 11 bases fitting TRBD2. The junction had 6 bases not matched to a gene; V was cut back by 6 bases and J by 5 bases. The CDR3 has 15 residues. The V gene's germline CDR1 is MNHNS and CDR2 SASEGT. The CDR3 DNA is TGTGCCAGCAGCAGCACTAGCGGGGGCAACAATGAGCAGTTCTTC. Its protein is CASSSTSGGNNEQFF.

This chain joins TRBV5-4 and TRBJ2-1; 9 bases line up with TRBD2. The CDR3 length is 16 residues. V dropped 4 bases and J dropped 5; count of bases not matched to a gene: 10. The germline CDR1 and CDR2 sequences are SGHNT and YYREEE (reference sequence). The CDR3 DNA reads as TGTGCCAGCAGCCAAGGGATAGCGGGGGTAAACAATGAGCAGTTCTTC. As protein: CASSQGIAGVNNEQFF.

The V call is TRBV10-3, the J call TRBJ2-2, with D perhaps matching TRBD1 (5 bases). The CDR3 length is 14 residues. The ends were cut back, 8 bases at V and 3 bases at J, with 13 bases in the middle. Germline values: CDR1 ENHRY, CDR2 SYGVKD. As DNA, the CDR3 is TGTGCCATCGGCAGGGTCTGGGACACCGGGGAGCTGTTTTTT. Encoded protein: CAIGRVWDTGELFF.

The J gene is TRBJ1-5, the V gene TRBV4-1, with D possibly being TRBD1 (5 bases). Germline lookup yields CDR1 MGHRA and CDR2 YSYEKL. Trimming removed 0 bases from V and 0 bases from J, with 15 bases in between. This CDR3 comprises 18 residues. The CDR3 loop reads CASSQDLRGPVSNQPQHF. DNA for the CDR3: TGCGCCAGCAGCCAAGATCTAAGGGGTCCGGTTAGCAATCAGCCCCAGCATTTT.

The chain recombines TRBV30 with TRBJ2-7, with 10 bases aligning to TRBD1. The J segment lost 3 bases and the V segment lost 4 bases, leaving 6 bases of the junction unmatched. The CDR3 runs 14 residues. Germline V gene lookup returns CDR1 GTSNPN and CDR2 SVGIG (reference sequence). Here the CDR3 reads CAWNRQGARYEQYF. The DNA of the CDR3 is TGTGCCTGGAACCGACAGGGGGCGCGCTACGAGCAGTACTTC.

This clone appeared a few times. V gene TRBV27 combines with J gene TRBJ1-6; D gene uncertain. Germline V CDR1 and CDR2: MNHEY, SMNVEV (reference sequence). V lost 6 bases and J lost 7, with 4 bases in between. The CDR3 sequence is 11 residues long. The CDR3 spells CASRGNSPLHF. In DNA, the CDR3 is TGTGCCAGCAGGGGCAATTCACCCCTCCACTTT.

The J gene is TRBJ2-1, the V gene TRBV9; TRBD1 aligns across 8 bases. Looked up from germline, CDR1 is SGDLS and CDR2 is YYNGEE. The CDR3 consists of 15 residues. The trim removed 0 bases at V and 9 bases at J, leaving 8 bases unmatched. The CDR3 sequence: CASSVGDRGSGEQFF. The CDR3 DNA reads TGTGCCAGCAGCGTAGGAGACAGGGGCAGTGGTGAGCAGTTCTTC.

The chain links TRBV6-6 to TRBJ2-7, with 8 nucleotides matching TRBD1. The CDR3 runs to 14 residues. After removal of 5 bases from V and 1 base from J, the junction contained 4 bases not matched to a gene. The germline CDR1 and CDR2 sequences are MNHNY and SVGAGI (reference sequence). This chain's CDR3 is CASSPRDRSYEQYF. In DNA, the CDR3 is TGTGCCAGCAGTCCCCGGGACAGGTCCTACGAGCAGTACTTC.